This T cell receptor beta chain was observed in a study of OX40 agonist ivuxolimab in advanced cancers. The sample holds one count of this clone. What it binds is unknown. Points from the study as a whole: Expanded clones were, on average, more numerous among CD8+ T cells than CD4+.

Trimming at V came to 4 bases and at J to 8 bases, leaving 8 bases not matched to a gene. The CDR3 loop spans 15 amino acids. Germline CDR1 reads SEHNR; CDR2 reads FQNEAQ (reference sequence). Produced via immunoSEQ multiplex PCR; TCRdb's table is partial and in-frame only. The data contain about 83,000 clones, about 90% of them singletons. This sample comprised CD4+ or CD8+ T cells sorted from blood, obtained in a trial of the OX40 agonist ivuxolimab. V usage is TRBV7-9 and J usage is TRBJ2-1; 10 bases agree with TRBD1. The TCR sequence derives from an adult with an advanced solid tumor such as melanoma, head and neck, liver or kidney cancer. CDR3 bases: TGTGCCAGCAGCTACAGGACAGGGGGATTGCATGAGCAGTTCTTC. Translated, it gives CASSYRTGGLHEQFF.